Reported below is one T cell receptor beta chain. Its cognate antigen is unknown. Trimming took 5 bases from V and 0 from J, leaving 13 bases between them. The length of the CDR3 is 15 residues. Germline V gives CDR1 SGHAT, CDR2 FQNNGV. The data were obtained in a study of cytomegalovirus exposure and HLA in healthy donors. Produced via immunoSEQ multiplex PCR; TCRdb's table is partial and in-frame only. The table shows 150,000 to 200,000 clones, with roughly 96% occurring only once. General study findings and limits: It was 150 or so TCR beta chains that were listed as cytomegalovirus-associated.

Sequencing was performed on PBMCs. V gene TRBV11-2 combines with J gene TRBJ1-1; tentatively, D is TRBD1 (6 bases). The TCR comes from a woman aged 18-35 years in good health and CMV-seronegative. The CDR3, as DNA: TGTGCCAGCAGCCCTCTTGGGGACATGAACACTGAAGCTTTCTTT. Its translation: CASSPLGDMNTEAFF.